This T cell receptor beta chain emerged from a study of type 1 and type 2 diabetes patients listed by TCRdb under 2016. Regarding the research as a whole: Eight to ten type 1 diabetes patients, four type 2 diabetes patients and about 6 nondiabetic controls were recruited in China to form the cohort. Across the study, CD4+ and CD8+ T cells were positively selected from PBMCs by means of CD4 or CD8 MicroBeads on MACS columns. A total of 18,976,912 paired-end reads was generated across the whole study. The study profiled TCRbeta repertoires by high-throughput sequencing to compare type 1 diabetes, type 2 diabetes and nondiabetic individuals. Type 2 diabetes patients were used as a disease comparison group for the type 1 diabetes patients. Comparing approximately 18-cycle and roughly 25-cycle amplification showed similar V gene usage, suggesting similar primer efficiencies and random PCR bias. TCRbeta libraries were sequenced paired-end on Illumina HiSeq 2000 or MiSeq instruments.

Cut back by 0 bases and 0 bases, the V and J ends lie 16 bases apart. From a lookup of the germline V gene, CDR1 and CDR2 are ENHRY and SYGVKD. The CDR3 runs 18 amino acids, cysteine and phenylalanine included. Only the CDR3 DNA is retained, 54 bases long and in frame from the first base. Of note for this clonotype: There is no known antigen for this receptor. No base quality information exists; no much larger clone differs at one position.

Here is what the overall study found, with its caveats: The study groups were not matched for age and gender, which could bias interpretation. Few highly-expanded CD4+ clones, median one, were found in type 2 diabetes patients, accounting for a median about 4.2% of reads. Highly correlated V and J gene usage patterns were observed for type 2 diabetes and control samples, with an average of approximately 0.97 between samples. In both CD4+ and CD8+ T cells, type 2 diabetes repertoires were highly diverse, with diversity significantly greater than that of type 1 diabetes repertoires. Only a limited number of T2D and control samples were sequenced, so some T1D-only HECs might also appear in more T2D or control samples.

All diabetic patients met standard classification criteria for type 1 or type 2 diabetes, with glucose and C-peptide assessed by WHO-recommended methods. Donors with other autoimmune diseases or infections within the previous four weeks were excluded. Approximately 9.7 milliliters of peripheral blood were drawn from each participant. PBMCs were isolated with LymphoPrep density separation. TCRdb shows the sequencer as Illumina MiSeq. Genomic DNA from sorted T cell subsets was used as template for TCRbeta CDR3 amplification. Multiplex PCR with 30 forward and 13 reverse primers amplified the TCRbeta CDR3 region. AMPure XP beads were used to purify the PCR products, after which a second approximately 25-cycle PCR added indices and adaptors. Before sequencing, the libraries were purified from gel with the QIAquick Gel Extraction Kit. Regarding the original processing steps: FLASH was used to merge the paired-end reads, and IgBLAST was used to align the reads to IMGT V, D and J germline references. Reads with less than 70% alignment identity to germline references were removed, leaving more than 8.5 million reads across the study. CDR3 boundaries, reading frame and productivity were assigned according to IMGT definitions. Highly-expanded clones were defined as clones at or above 1% of reads, and diversity was measured by normalized Shannon entropy. Unpaired two-tailed t-tests were used to test group differences in Shannon entropy. TCRdb reprocessed the public reads (quality trimming at Q25 with fastp, clone calling with MiXCR) and kept in-frame beta chains. Each record represents a unique CDR3 protein, reported with the most common genes and DNA among its rows. These V and J calls are TCRdb output, not the study's own analysis. This sample comprises 250,000 or so distinct CDR3 sequences, roughly 50% of them detected only once. About 13% of the sample belongs to the ten largest clones.

This receptor was identified in a man aged 18 to 30 with type 2 diabetes. The sequencing sample was made of peripheral blood mononuclear cells (PBMCs). This chain joins TRBV10-3 to TRBJ2-3; possibly the D gene is TRBD1, per 6 matching bases. The nucleotides are TGTGCCATCAGTGAGTCGAACAGGGCTCTCCGGAGCACAGATACGCAGTATTTT. It encodes CAISESNRALRSTDTQYF.